The 23 T cell receptor beta chains presented below share a single source sample, sequenced in a study of beta chain features in type 1 diabetes. The authors reverse transcribed all of the isolated RNA, so sequencing captured expressed TCRB transcripts. TCRdb's copy holds only in-frame clones and misses some; the assay was immunoSEQ multiplex PCR. The sample lists some 45,000 clones, about 51% occurring once. Input material: Tregs from blood. The receptors shown here come from a young woman in good health.

This clone showed up just a few times. This sequence joins TRBV7-2 and TRBJ1-1; D call uncertain. The V gene lost 5 bases and the J gene lost 2 bases, with 9 bases spanning the gap. The germline V gene encodes CDR1 SGHTA and CDR2 FQGNSA. The CDR3 totals 13 residues. In DNA, the CDR3 is TGTGCCAGCAGCATGACTCCCAACACTGAAGCTTTCTTT. Its translation is CASSMTPNTEAFF.

The chain recombines TRBV7-2 with TRBJ2-1; 7 positions match TRBD1. CDR1 is SGHTA, CDR2 FQGNSA, per germline. The CDR3 is made up of 16 amino acids. With V trimmed by 2 bases and J by 7 bases, 11 bases remained unmatched. The CDR3 coding sequence is TGTGCCAGCAGCTTACACCGGGACAGACAATTGAATGAGCAGTTCTTC. Translated: CASSLHRDRQLNEQFF. Combining the CDR3 with reference TRBV7-2 and TRBJ2-1 gives the whole variable domain GAGVSQSPSNKVTEKGKDVELRCDPISGHTALYWYRQSLGQGLEFLIYFQGNSAPDKSGLPSDRFSAERTGGSVSTLTIQRTQQEDSAVYLCASSLHRDRQLNEQFFGPGTRLTVL.

This chain connects TRBV7-2 to TRBJ1-5, with D perhaps TRBD1 (5 bases). The germline V and J ends were trimmed by 0 bases and 15 bases, with 15 bases remaining between them. The CDR3 is 13 residues long. The germline V gene has CDR1 SGHTA and CDR2 FQGNSA. In nucleotides, the CDR3 is TGTGCCAGCAGCTTAGCGCCCGGGGGAGGTCTGCATTTT. Protein product: CASSLAPGGGLHF.

The gene calls are TRBV2 and TRBJ1-1; D possibly corresponds to TRBD1 (5 bases). This CDR3 has 14 amino acids. The germline V and J ends were trimmed by 3 bases and 3 bases, with 11 bases remaining between them. Germline values: CDR1 SNHLY, CDR2 FYNNEI. The CDR3 sequence is CASSDFRDYTEAFF. As DNA, the CDR3 is TGTGCCAGCAGTGACTTCCGGGACTACACTGAAGCTTTCTTT.

This clone was seen only a few times. V is TRBV4-2 and J is TRBJ2-5; 8 positions match TRBD2. The CDR3 is 14 amino acids. V trimming: 5 bases; J trimming: 5 bases; junction bases outside the gene matches: 7. The germline V gene has CDR1 LGHNA and CDR2 YNFKEQ. As DNA, the CDR3 is TGTGCCAGCAGCTTGGTAGCGGGGATGGAGACCCAGTACTTC. It encodes CASSLVAGMETQYF.

V gene TRBV5-1 combines with J gene TRBJ1-1, with D tentatively TRBD1 (6 bases). The ends were cut back, 0 bases at V and 2 bases at J, with 11 bases in the middle. Germline assignment: CDR1 SGHRS and CDR2 YFSETQ. The CDR3 sequence is 15 residues long. CDR3: CASSLVLGGNTEAFF. As DNA, the CDR3 is TGCGCCAGCAGCTTGGTCTTAGGGGGAAACACTGAAGCTTTCTTT.

The chain joins TRBV7-2 to TRBJ2-4; 8 positions match TRBD1. The junction had 10 bases not matched to a gene; V was cut back by 6 bases and J by 9 bases. The germline V gene has CDR1 SGHTA and CDR2 FQGNSA. The CDR3 is 14 residues long. The CDR3 DNA follows: TGTGCCAGCAGTCCCGGGACAGGTGGTCGCATTCAGTACTTC. Its translation is CASSPGTGGRIQYF.

The chain uses TRBV28 and TRBJ1-2; 7 bases are shared with TRBD1. Germline values: CDR1 MDHEN, CDR2 SYDVKM. The V and J ends lost 2 bases and 7 bases, in that order; junction bases with no gene match: 13. This CDR3 contains 16 residues. The CDR3 region has the DNA TGTGCCAGCAGTTTAACCCATTCGGACAGGACAGGTGGCTACACCTTC. Its translation is CASSLTHSDRTGGYTF.

J is TRBJ2-7 and V is TRBV28; 8 positions match TRBD1. With V trimmed by 3 bases and J by 1 base, 5 bases remained unmatched. From germline, CDR1 is MDHEN and CDR2 SYDVKM. The CDR3 has 15 residues. The CDR3 region has the DNA TGTGCCAGCAGTTTGGACAGGGCGATATCCTACGAGCAGTACTTC. Its translation: CASSLDRAISYEQYF.

The chain links TRBV9 to TRBJ2-7; 8 nucleotides line up with TRBD2. Trimming cost V 4 bases and J 6 bases; bases outside gene matches: 6. The CDR3 contains 13 residues. Germline CDR1 and CDR2: SGDLS and YYNGEE. CDR3 region: CASSYLAGLEQYF. The DNA of the CDR3 is TGTGCCAGCAGCTACCTAGCGGGTCTCGAGCAGTACTTC. The whole variable domain, remainder taken from reference TRBV9 and TRBJ2-7, is DSGVTQTPKHLITATGQRVTLRCSPRSGDLSVYWYQQSLDQGLQFLIQYYNGEERAKGNILERFSAQQFPDLHSELNLSSLELGDSALYFCASSYLAGLEQYFGPGTRLTVT.

The chain carries TRBV6-6 and TRBJ1-6; D unresolved. The CDR3 covers 13 residues. Germline values: CDR1 MNHNY, CDR2 SVGAGI (reference sequence). The V gene lost 6 bases and the J gene lost 4 bases, with 7 bases spanning the gap. The DNA of the CDR3 is TGTGCCAGCAGCCACGGGTATAATTCACCCCTCCACTTT. Translating gives CASSHGYNSPLHF.

The chain joins TRBV6-6 to TRBJ2-1; 7 bases match TRBD1. The length of the CDR3 is 15 residues. CDR1 is MNHNY and CDR2 is SVGAGI in the germline V gene (reference sequence). Unmatched junction bases numbered 3, after V lost 2 bases and J lost 2 bases. CDR3 sequence (DNA): TGTGCCAGCAGTTACCCCGGGACAGCCTACAATGAGCAGTTCTTC. It specifies CASSYPGTAYNEQFF.

V is TRBV14 and J is TRBJ2-3; 8 bases agree with TRBD1. Germline CDR1 SGHDN, CDR2 FVKESK. The CDR3 has 17 residues. V gave up 1 base and J gave up 2 bases; unmatched junction bases: 8. CDR3 sequence: CASSQGTGTRSTDTQYF. The CDR3 DNA reads as TGTGCCAGCAGCCAAGGGACAGGGACCAGGTCCACAGATACGCAGTATTTT.

The rearrangement uses TRBV19 and TRBJ2-1; 10 positions match TRBD1. Trimming cost V 4 bases and J 8 bases; bases outside gene matches: 14. From germline, CDR1 is LNHDA and CDR2 SQIVND (reference sequence). This CDR3 has 17 residues. The DNA for the CDR3 is TGTGCCAGTAGTACCCGACAGGGGGCGAATCTTATCGATGAGCAGTTCTTC. Its protein is CASSTRQGANLIDEQFF. The whole variable domain, remainder taken from reference TRBV19 and TRBJ2-1, is DGGITQSPKYLFRKEGQNVTLSCEQNLNHDAMYWYRQDPGQGLRLIYYSQIVNDFQKGDIAEGYSVSREKKESFPLTVTSAQKNPTAFYLCASSTRQGANLIDEQFFGPGTRLTVL.

The gene calls are TRBV19 and TRBJ2-1, with D perhaps TRBD2 (6 bases). CDR1 is LNHDA and CDR2 is SQIVND in the germline V gene (reference sequence). There are 15 residues in the CDR3. Trimming removed 4 bases from V and 10 bases from J, with 20 bases in between. The CDR3 sequence: CASSSRERLAQEQFF. The CDR3 DNA is TGTGCCAGTAGTAGTCGGGAGCGGCTCGCCCAGGAGCAGTTCTTC.

This chain connects TRBV6-5 to TRBJ1-6; the D is unclear. From germline, CDR1 is MNHEY and CDR2 SVGAGI. This CDR3 spans 10 amino acids. V lost 10 bases and J 8 bases, leaving 6 bases between the germline ends. The CDR3 sequence is CATVDSPLHF. The CDR3 DNA follows: TGTGCCACCGTCGATTCACCCCTCCACTTT.

This clone came up a few times. V and J are TRBV7-7 and TRBJ2-1; 9 bases map to TRBD2. The germline V gene has CDR1 SSHAT and CDR2 FNYEAQ (reference sequence). The CDR3 runs to 15 residues. With 2 bases clipped from V and 9 bases from J, the junction kept 8 bases outside the gene matches. The CDR3 DNA is TGTGCCAGCAGCTTATTTAGCGGGAGAATGGGTGAGCAGTTCTTC. It codes for CASSLFSGRMGEQFF.

The chain recombines TRBV18 with TRBJ1-5; 10 bases match TRBD1. V lost 5 bases to trimming and J lost 4 bases; unmatched junction nucleotides: 2. The germline gives CDR1 KGHSH, CDR2 LQKENI. The CDR3 has 14 amino acids. The CDR3 region has the DNA TGTGCCAGCTCAGGGACAGGGGATAATCAGCCCCAGCATTTT. Encoded protein: CASSGTGDNQPQHF. The full variable domain, its missing parts supplied by reference TRBV18 and TRBJ1-5, is NAGVMQNPRHLVRRRGQEARLRCSPMKGHSHVYWYRQLPEEGLKFMVYLQKENIIDESGMPKERFSAEFPKEGPSILRIQQVVRGDSAAYFCASSGTGDNQPQHFGDGTRLSIL.

This clone occurred once. This chain connects TRBV5-6 to TRBJ1-1, with TRBD1 matching 8 bases. V lost 0 bases, J lost 7 bases, and 8 bases stayed unmatched. Germline CDR1 SGHDT, CDR2 YYEEEE. CDR3 length: 15 amino acids. The CDR3 DNA sequence: TGTGCCAGCAGCTTGGGACAGGGGATTCTAAGTGAAGCTTTCTTT. Translation: CASSLGQGILSEAFF.

The rearrangement links TRBV5-6 to TRBJ2-3, with 12 bases identical to TRBD2. The germline CDR1 and CDR2 sequences are SGHDT and YYEEEE. The CDR3 length is 15 residues. V dropped 2 bases and J dropped 6; count of bases not matched to a gene: 4. CDR3 amino acids: CASSLRLAGADTQYF. The CDR3, as DNA: TGTGCCAGCAGCTTAAGACTAGCGGGGGCGGATACGCAGTATTTT.

The gene calls are TRBV4-1 and TRBJ2-3; 11 bases map to TRBD1. The CDR3 extends over 16 amino acids. With 6 bases clipped from V and 3 bases from J, the junction kept 8 bases outside the gene matches. Germline-derived CDR1 and CDR2 are MGHRA and YSYEKL. This CDR3 is CASRRTGGGWTDTQYF. The CDR3 DNA reads as TGCGCCAGCAGAAGGACAGGGGGCGGGTGGACAGATACGCAGTATTTT.

This clone was seen only a few times. The chain joins TRBV2 to TRBJ2-2, with 12 bases matching TRBD1. Germline CDR1 is SNHLY and CDR2 is FYNNEI. J was trimmed by 6 bases and V by 8 bases; bases with no gene match: 7. This CDR3 is 15 amino acids long. CDR3 sequence: CASAGGQGAAGELFF. As DNA, the CDR3 is TGTGCCAGCGCCGGGGGACAGGGGGCAGCCGGGGAGCTGTTTTTT. Looking up the rest from reference TRBV2 and TRBJ2-2 gives the full variable domain: EPEVTQTPSHQVTQMGQEVILRCVPISNHLYFYWYRQILGQKVEFLVSFYNNEISEKSEIFDDQFSVERPDGSNFTLKIRSTKLEDSAMYFCASAGGQGAAGELFFGEGSRLTVL.

By share, this clone ranks as medium-sized. The chain couples TRBV28 to TRBJ2-3; D might be TRBD2 (5 bases). CDR1 MDHEN and CDR2 SYDVKM come from the germline V gene. The CDR3 runs to 14 residues. V lost 6 bases and J lost 2, with 12 bases in between. The CDR3 spells CASRLAAPTDTQYF. The CDR3 nucleotides are TGTGCCAGCAGGCTAGCAGCACCCACAGATACGCAGTATTTT.